This T cell receptor (beta chain) derives from a study of blood T cell repertoires in COVID-19. Study details: The study drew acute and convalescent COVID-19 samples from the United States, Italy and Spain. Sample material is recorded as cDNA or gDNA derived from T cells, B-cell-depleted T cells, or PBMCs.

Germline V gene sequence: CDR1 SQVTM, CDR2 ANQGSEA. Deletions cut 5 bases from V and 6 bases from J, with 11 bases between. CDR3 length equals 13 residues. Sequencing used immunoSEQ multiplex PCR; TCRdb keeps in-frame clones, though not all of them. The sample lists roughly 100,000 clones, roughly 91% occurring once. The sequenced sample was peripheral blood. The TCR comes from a human donor in a cohort sampled during active COVID-19. V is TRBV29-1 and J is TRBJ1-6, with D perhaps matching TRBD1 (6 bases). DNA for the CDR3: TGCAGCGTTTCGACAGGAGGTAATTCACCCCTCCACTTT. Translating gives CSVSTGGNSPLHF.